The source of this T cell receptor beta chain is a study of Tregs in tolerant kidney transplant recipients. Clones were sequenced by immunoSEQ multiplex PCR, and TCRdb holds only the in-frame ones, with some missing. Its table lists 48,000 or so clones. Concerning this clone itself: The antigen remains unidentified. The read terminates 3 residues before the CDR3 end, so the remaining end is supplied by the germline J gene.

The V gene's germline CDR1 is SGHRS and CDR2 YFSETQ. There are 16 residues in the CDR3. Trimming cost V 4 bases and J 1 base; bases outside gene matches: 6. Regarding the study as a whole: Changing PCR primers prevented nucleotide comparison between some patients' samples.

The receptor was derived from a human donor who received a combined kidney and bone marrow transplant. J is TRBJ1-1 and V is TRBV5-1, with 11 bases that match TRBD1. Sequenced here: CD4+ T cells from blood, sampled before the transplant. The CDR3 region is CASSPRTGGSNTEAFF. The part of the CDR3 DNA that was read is TGCGCCAGCAGCCCAAGGACAGGGGGCTCGAACACTGAA.